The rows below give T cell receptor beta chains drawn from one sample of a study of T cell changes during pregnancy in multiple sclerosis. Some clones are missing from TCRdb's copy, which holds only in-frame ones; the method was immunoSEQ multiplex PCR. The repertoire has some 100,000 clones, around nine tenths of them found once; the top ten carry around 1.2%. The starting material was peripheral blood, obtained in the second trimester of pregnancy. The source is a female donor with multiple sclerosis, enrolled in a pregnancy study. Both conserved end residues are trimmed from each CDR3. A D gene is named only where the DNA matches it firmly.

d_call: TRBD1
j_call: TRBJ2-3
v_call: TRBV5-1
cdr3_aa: ASSLETGGIDTQY

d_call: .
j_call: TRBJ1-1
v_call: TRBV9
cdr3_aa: ASSVGSLGNTEAF

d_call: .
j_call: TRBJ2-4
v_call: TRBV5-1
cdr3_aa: ASRLLPGVLRENIQY

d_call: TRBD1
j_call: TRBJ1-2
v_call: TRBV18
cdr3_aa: ASSETGGFYGYT

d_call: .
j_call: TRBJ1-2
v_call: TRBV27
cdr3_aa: ASGTRGFYGYT

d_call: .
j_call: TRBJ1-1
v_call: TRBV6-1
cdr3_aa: ASRELFREWNTEAF

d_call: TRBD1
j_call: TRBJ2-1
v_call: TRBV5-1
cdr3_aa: ASSPGTGFSNEQF

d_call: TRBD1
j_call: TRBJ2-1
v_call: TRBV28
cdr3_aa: ASTSGQGAYNEQF

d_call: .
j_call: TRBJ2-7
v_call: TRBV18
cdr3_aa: ASSPGAGPHYEQY

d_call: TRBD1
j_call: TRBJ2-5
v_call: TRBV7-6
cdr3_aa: ASSTGTANQETQY

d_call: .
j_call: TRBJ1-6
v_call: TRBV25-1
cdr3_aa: ASSEYGNSPLH

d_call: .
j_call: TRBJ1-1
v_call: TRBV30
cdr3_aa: AWAGNTEAF

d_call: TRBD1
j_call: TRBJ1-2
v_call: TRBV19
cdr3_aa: ASSIGGAGGLSGYT

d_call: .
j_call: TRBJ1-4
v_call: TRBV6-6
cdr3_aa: ASSYRRDEKLF

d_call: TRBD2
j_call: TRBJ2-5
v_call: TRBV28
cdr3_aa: AAIPSGTSGSKGETQY

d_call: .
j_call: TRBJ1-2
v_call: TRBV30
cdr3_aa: AWSVSQRLYGYT

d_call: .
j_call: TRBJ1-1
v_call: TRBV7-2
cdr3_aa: ASSLVQVSEAF

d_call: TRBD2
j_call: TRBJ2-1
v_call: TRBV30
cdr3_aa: AWSVSPWTSGGPWRGNEQF

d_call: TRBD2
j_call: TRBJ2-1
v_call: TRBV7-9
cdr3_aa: ASSSGLASYNEQF

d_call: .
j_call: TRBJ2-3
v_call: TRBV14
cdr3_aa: ASKALGADTQY

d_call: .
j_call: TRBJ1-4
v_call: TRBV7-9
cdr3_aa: ASSLVFAGATNEKLF

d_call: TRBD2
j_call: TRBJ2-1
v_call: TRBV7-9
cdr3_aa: ASRPTSGGDNEQF

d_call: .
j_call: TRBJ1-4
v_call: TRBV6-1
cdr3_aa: ASSARGTNEKLF

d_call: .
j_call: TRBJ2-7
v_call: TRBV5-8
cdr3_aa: ASSFGGPPYEQY

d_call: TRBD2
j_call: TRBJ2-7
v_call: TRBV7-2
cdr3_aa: ASSSSTSGKPYEQY

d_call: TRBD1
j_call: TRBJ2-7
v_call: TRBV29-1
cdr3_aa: SVEKGTGGSYEQY

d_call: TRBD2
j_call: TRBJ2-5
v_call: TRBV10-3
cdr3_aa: AISDPGLAGPGARETQY

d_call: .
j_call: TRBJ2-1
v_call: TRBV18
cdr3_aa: ASSQRPPNEQF

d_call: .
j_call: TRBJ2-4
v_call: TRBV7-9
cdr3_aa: ASSSASSAAKNIQY

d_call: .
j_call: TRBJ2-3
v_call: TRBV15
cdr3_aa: ATSRQSTDTQY

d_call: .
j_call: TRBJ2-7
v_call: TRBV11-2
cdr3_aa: ASSFPGVRGYEQY